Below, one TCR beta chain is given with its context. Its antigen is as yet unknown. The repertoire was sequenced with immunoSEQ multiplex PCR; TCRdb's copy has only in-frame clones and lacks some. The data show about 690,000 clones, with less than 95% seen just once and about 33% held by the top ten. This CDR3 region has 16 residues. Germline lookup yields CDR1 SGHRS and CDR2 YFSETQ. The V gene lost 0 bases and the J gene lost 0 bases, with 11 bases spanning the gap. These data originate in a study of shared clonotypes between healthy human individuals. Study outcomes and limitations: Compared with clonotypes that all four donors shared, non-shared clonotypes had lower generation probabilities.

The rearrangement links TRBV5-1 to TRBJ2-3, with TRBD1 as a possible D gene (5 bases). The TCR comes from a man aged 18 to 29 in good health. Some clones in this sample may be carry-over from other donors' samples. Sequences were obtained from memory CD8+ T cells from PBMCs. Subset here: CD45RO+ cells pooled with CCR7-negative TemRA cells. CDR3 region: CASSLGRTTSTDTQYF. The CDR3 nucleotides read TGCGCCAGCAGCTTGGGACGGACAACTAGCACAGATACGCAGTATTTT.